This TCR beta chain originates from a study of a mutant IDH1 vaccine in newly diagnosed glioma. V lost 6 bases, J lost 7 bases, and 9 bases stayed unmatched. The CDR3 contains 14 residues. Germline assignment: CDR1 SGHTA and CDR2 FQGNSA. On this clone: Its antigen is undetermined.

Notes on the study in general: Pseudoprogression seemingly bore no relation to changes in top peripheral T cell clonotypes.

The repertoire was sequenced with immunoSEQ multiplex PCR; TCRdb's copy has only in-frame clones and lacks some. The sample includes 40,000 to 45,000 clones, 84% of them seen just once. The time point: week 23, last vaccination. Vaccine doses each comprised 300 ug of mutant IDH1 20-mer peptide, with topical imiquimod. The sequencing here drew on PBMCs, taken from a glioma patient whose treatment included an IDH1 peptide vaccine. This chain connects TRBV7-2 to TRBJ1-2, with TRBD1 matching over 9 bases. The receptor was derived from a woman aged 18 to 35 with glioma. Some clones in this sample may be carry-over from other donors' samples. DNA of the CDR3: TGTGCCAGCAGATTTACCGGGACAGGGCTTGGCTACACCTTC. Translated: CASRFTGTGLGYTF.